This entry concerns a single TCR beta chain. The data were produced by immunoSEQ multiplex PCR, yet TCRdb's version contains in-frame clones alone and is incomplete. The sample includes over 250,000 clones, approximately 83% of them seen just once. V lost 4 bases, J lost 0 bases, and 15 bases stayed unmatched. Germline CDR1 SNHLY, CDR2 FYNNEI. The CDR3 extends over 20 amino acids. These data are taken from a study of blood T cell repertoires in COVID-19. The chain is built from TRBV2 and TRBJ2-6; 7 bases are shared with TRBD2. Source material: peripheral blood. This receptor was identified in a woman in her seventies with acute or convalescent COVID-19. The CDR3 protein is CASSGGRLAVGYSGANVLTF. As DNA, the CDR3 is TGTGCCAGCAGTGGGGGGAGGCTAGCGGTGGGGTACTCTGGGGCCAACGTCCTGACTTTC.